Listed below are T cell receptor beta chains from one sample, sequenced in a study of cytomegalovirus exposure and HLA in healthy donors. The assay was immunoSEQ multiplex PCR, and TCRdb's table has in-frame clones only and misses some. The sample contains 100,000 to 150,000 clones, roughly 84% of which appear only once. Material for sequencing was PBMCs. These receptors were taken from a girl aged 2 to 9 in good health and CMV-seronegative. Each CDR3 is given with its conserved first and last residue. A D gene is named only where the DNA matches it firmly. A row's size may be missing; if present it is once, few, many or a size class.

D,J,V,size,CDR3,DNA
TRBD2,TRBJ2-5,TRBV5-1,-,CASSFLAGGGETQYF,TGCGCCAGCAGCTTCCTAGCGGGAGGGGGCGAGACCCAGTACTTC
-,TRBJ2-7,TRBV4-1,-,CASSGGMGFDVYEQYF,TGCGCCAGCAGCGGAGGGATGGGGTTCGACGTCTACGAGCAGTACTTC
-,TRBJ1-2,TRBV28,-,CASSFAPVRGYGYTF,TGTGCCAGCAGTTTTGCCCCCGTTAGGGGGTATGGCTACACCTTC
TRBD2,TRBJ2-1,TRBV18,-,CASSPSGTSSYNEQFF,TGTGCCAGCTCACCTTCCGGGACTAGCTCTTACAATGAGCAGTTCTTC
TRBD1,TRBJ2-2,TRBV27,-,CASSLSLLVLGDRASTGELFF,TGTGCCAGCAGTTTATCCCTCCTTGTTCTTGGGGACAGGGCTTCCACCGGGGAGCTGTTTTTT
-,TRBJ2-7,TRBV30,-,CAREDSATYEQYF,TGTGCCCGCGAGGACAGTGCCACCTACGAGCAGTACTTC
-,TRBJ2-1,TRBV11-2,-,CASSLAQGFGNEQFF,TGTGCCAGCAGCTTAGCCCAGGGCTTCGGCAATGAGCAGTTCTTC
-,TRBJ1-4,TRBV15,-,CATSRDLSGTTSLNEKLFF,TGTGCCACCAGCAGAGATCTCAGTGGTACGACATCCCTGAATGAAAAACTGTTTTTT
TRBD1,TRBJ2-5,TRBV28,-,CASRPSGGEETQYF,TGTGCCAGCAGGCCATCAGGGGGCGAAGAGACCCAGTACTTC
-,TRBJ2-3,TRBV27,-,CASSLSTSSPDTQYF,TGTGCCAGCAGTTTATCGACTAGTTCCCCAGATACGCAGTATTTT
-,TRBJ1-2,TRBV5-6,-,CASSLGAGSGGYTF,TGTGCCAGCAGCTTGGGCGCAGGGTCTGGTGGCTACACCTTC
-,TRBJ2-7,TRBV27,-,CASSATGPSYEQYF,TGTGCCAGCAGCGCAACAGGGCCCTCCTACGAGCAGTACTTC
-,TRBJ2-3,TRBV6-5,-,CASMPYSGTDTQYF,TGTGCCAGCATGCCTTACAGTGGCACAGATACGCAGTATTTT
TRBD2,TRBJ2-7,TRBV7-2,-,CASSLEGGGPHEQYF,TGTGCCAGCAGCTTAGAGGGCGGGGGGCCCCACGAGCAGTACTTC
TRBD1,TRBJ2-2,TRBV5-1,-,CASRLGTGAGELFF,TGCGCCAGCCGCCTCGGGACAGGGGCCGGGGAGCTGTTTTTT
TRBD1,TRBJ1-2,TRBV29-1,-,CSVEGTGGANYGYTF,TGCAGCGTAGAGGGGACAGGGGGCGCGAACTATGGCTACACCTTC
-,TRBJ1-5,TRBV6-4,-,CATSPGFNQPQHF,TGTGCCACTTCTCCGGGATTCAATCAGCCCCAGCATTTT
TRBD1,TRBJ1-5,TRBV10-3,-,CAISEYGQGRQPQHF,TGTGCCATCAGTGAGTACGGACAGGGACGTCAGCCCCAGCATTTT
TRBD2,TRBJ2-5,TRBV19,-,CASSITSGTSTRTQYF,TGTGCCAGTAGTATTACTAGCGGGACAAGCACCAGAACCCAGTACTTC
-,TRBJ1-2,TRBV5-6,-,CASSLPDRNYGYTF,TGTGCCAGCAGCTTACCGGACAGAAACTATGGCTACACCTTC
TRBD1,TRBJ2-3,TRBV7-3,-,CASSTTQGPQYF,TGTGCCAGCAGCACAACACAGGGGCCGCAGTATTTT
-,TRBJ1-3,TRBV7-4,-,CASQDWKNSGNTIYF,TGTGCCAGTCAAGACTGGAAGAACTCTGGAAACACCATATATTTT
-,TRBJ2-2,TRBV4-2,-,CASSEDSTNTGELFF,TGTGCCAGCAGCGAAGACAGTACGAACACCGGGGAGCTGTTTTTT
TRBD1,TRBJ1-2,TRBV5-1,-,CASSYAGTDFYGYTF,TGCGCCAGCAGTTACGCCGGGACAGACTTCTATGGCTACACCTTC
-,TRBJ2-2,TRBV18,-,CASRIGRGNTGELFF,TGTGCCAGCCGTATAGGACGGGGAAACACCGGGGAGCTGTTTTTT
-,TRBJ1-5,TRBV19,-,CASTLRTGNQPQHF,TGTGCCAGTACCTTAAGGACAGGCAATCAGCCCCAGCATTTT
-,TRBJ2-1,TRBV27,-,CASSLGVGSPYNEQFF,TGTGCCAGCAGTTTAGGAGTCGGGAGTCCCTACAATGAGCAGTTCTTC
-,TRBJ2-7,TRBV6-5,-,CASSYRGDEQYF,TGTGCCAGCAGTTACCGCGGAGACGAGCAGTACTTC
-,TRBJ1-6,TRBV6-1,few,CATADSPLHF,TGTGCCACCGCAGATTCACCCCTCCACTTT
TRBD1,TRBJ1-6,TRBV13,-,CASSLRQGVISPLHF,TGTGCCAGCAGCTTACGACAGGGAGTTATTTCACCCCTCCACTTT
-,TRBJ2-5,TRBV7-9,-,CASSLRSGLGETQYF,TGTGCCAGCAGCTTACGTTCAGGGCTCGGAGAGACCCAGTACTTC
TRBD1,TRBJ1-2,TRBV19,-,CASSIPRRQGNYGYTF,TGTGCCAGTAGTATTCCCCGGCGACAGGGGAACTATGGCTACACCTTC
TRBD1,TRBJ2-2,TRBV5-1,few,CASSLYRGSNTGELFF,TGCGCCAGCAGCTTATACAGGGGATCGAACACCGGGGAGCTGTTTTTT
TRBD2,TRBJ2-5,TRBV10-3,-,CAISEANGGAVTETQYF,TGTGCCATCAGTGAGGCAAACGGGGGGGCGGTAACAGAGACCCAGTACTTC
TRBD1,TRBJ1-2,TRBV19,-,CASSTRTGLARYTF,TGTGCCAGTAGTACACGGACAGGGCTCGCTCGCTACACCTTC
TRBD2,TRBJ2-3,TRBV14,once,CASSRPSGRSDTQYF,TGTGCCAGCAGTCGGCCTAGCGGGAGGTCGGATACGCAGTATTTT
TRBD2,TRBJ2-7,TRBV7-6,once,CASSPSTSGRAVADYEQYF,TGTGCCAGCAGCCCCTCGACTAGCGGGAGGGCCGTCGCGGACTACGAGCAGTACTTC
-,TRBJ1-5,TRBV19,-,CASSKPNRAQPQHF,TGTGCCAGTAGTAAACCGAACAGGGCTCAGCCCCAGCATTTT
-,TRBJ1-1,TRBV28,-,CASSLLGRGNTEAFF,TGTGCCAGCAGTTTATTGGGCAGGGGTAACACTGAAGCTTTCTTT
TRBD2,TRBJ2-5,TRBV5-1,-,CASSLRSSGQETQYF,TGCGCCAGCAGCTTGAGGTCTAGCGGCCAAGAGACCCAGTACTTC
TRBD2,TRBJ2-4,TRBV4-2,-,CASSQDVGRAPNIQYF,TGTGCCAGCAGCCAAGATGTTGGGAGGGCCCCAAACATTCAGTACTTC
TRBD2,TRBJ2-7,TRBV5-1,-,CASSLGTSGYEQYF,TGCGCCAGCAGCTTGGGGACTAGCGGCTACGAGCAGTACTTC
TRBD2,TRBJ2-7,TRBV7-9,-,CASTWVAGGEQYF,TGTGCCAGCACCTGGGTAGCGGGAGGGGAGCAGTACTTC
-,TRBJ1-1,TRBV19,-,CASTRPFMNTEAFF,TGTGCCAGTACTAGGCCGTTCATGAACACTGAAGCTTTCTTT
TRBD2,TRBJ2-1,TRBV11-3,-,CASSSGGPSQYNEQFF,TGTGCCAGCAGCTCGGGGGGGCCTTCTCAGTACAATGAGCAGTTCTTC
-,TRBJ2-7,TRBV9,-,CASSVEDSPYEQYF,TGTGCCAGCAGCGTAGAGGACAGTCCCTACGAGCAGTACTTC
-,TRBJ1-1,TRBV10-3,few,CAISESGEAFF,TGTGCCATCAGTGAGTCGGGCGAAGCTTTCTTT
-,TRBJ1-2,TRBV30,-,CAWSVAVSDGYTF,TGTGCCTGGAGTGTAGCGGTTAGCGATGGCTACACCTTC
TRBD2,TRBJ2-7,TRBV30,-,CAWAGTSGIFGNEQYF,TGTGCCTGGGCCGGGACTAGCGGGATCTTTGGCAACGAGCAGTACTTC
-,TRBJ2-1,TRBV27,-,CASSLSGGELLNEQFF,TGTGCCAGCAGTTTATCGGGGGGAGAACTACTCAATGAGCAGTTCTTC